This passage covers 11 T cell receptor beta chains from one sample sequenced in a study of T cell changes during pregnancy in multiple sclerosis. Clones were read by immunoSEQ multiplex PCR, and TCRdb kept only the in-frame ones, dropping some. The sample consists of about 120,000 clones, 90% to 95% of them appearing once. Sequencing used peripheral blood, obtained before pregnancy. The source of these receptors is a female donor with multiple sclerosis, enrolled in a pregnancy study.

The chain employs TRBV19 and TRBJ2-1, with D perhaps TRBD1 (6 bases). The CDR3 contains 16 residues. Germline loops: CDR1 LNHDA, CDR2 SQIVND (reference sequence). Between the trimmed V and J ends, which lost 2 bases and 7 bases, there was a span of 18 bases. The CDR3 here is CASSIPRQAPGNEQFF. CDR3 DNA: TGTGCCAGTAGTATACCAAGACAGGCACCGGGGAATGAGCAGTTCTTC.

The V gene is TRBV6-5, the J gene TRBJ2-1; the D gene is possibly TRBD1 (5 bases). This CDR3 spans 15 amino acids. Germline CDR1 reads MNHEY; CDR2 reads SVGAGI. V dropped 2 bases and J dropped 0 bases, with 8 bases sitting between them. The CDR3: CASSYGQGSYNEQFF. The CDR3 DNA reads as TGTGCCAGCAGTTACGGCCAGGGCTCCTACAATGAGCAGTTCTTC.

The chain couples TRBV10-2 to TRBJ2-2; 14 bases agree with TRBD2. This CDR3 contains 20 residues. Germline V gives CDR1 WSHSY, CDR2 SAAADI. J lost 4 bases, V lost 6 bases, and 16 bases had no gene match. The CDR3 DNA sequence: TGCGCCAGCAGCAACCCGGGACTAGCGGGAGCCCATACTGGCACCGGGGAGCTGTTTTTT. It specifies CASSNPGLAGAHTGTGELFF.

This rearrangement joins TRBV19 to TRBJ2-2, with 8 bases matching TRBD2. The CDR3 runs to 17 residues. The germline V gene has CDR1 LNHDA and CDR2 SQIVND (reference sequence). V gave up 1 base and J gave up 1 base; unmatched junction bases: 5. The CDR3: CASSIGLGGGNTGELFF. The CDR3 DNA reads as TGTGCCAGTAGTATAGGTCTCGGGGGGGGGAACACCGGGGAGCTGTTTTTT.

This clone was seen more than once but under ten times. V is TRBV27 and J is TRBJ2-7; perhaps TRBD2 as D (7 bases). This CDR3 contains 16 residues. The V and J ends lost 5 bases and 3 bases respectively, with 20 bases between them. The germline CDR1 and CDR2 sequences are MNHEY and SMNVEV (reference sequence). CDR3 nucleotide sequence: TGTGCCAGCAGTCGTACCCCGGGGAGGGGGAACTACGAGCAGTACTTC. It yields the protein CASSRTPGRGNYEQYF.

The chain uses TRBV18 and TRBJ1-1; a possible D gene is TRBD1 (5 bases). Trimming cost V 5 bases and J 1 base, with 11 bases left between them. This CDR3 region has 14 residues. The germline gives CDR1 KGHSH, CDR2 LQKENI. The CDR3 DNA is TGTGCCAGCTCAAGGGGTGGGCAGAACACTGAAGCTTTCTTT. It is translated as CASSRGGQNTEAFF.

This chain connects TRBV11-2 to TRBJ1-5; TRBD1 might be the D (6 bases). Trimming removed 5 bases from V and 7 bases from J, with 12 bases in between. The CDR3 has 13 amino acids. The germline V gene has CDR1 SGHAT and CDR2 FQNNGV. For the CDR3, the DNA is TGTGCCAGCAGCCCCGGGACATACCAGCCCCAGCATTTT. Its protein product is CASSPGTYQPQHF.

The J gene is TRBJ2-7, the V gene TRBV27; a possible D gene is TRBD2 (6 bases). The CDR3 runs 16 residues. Per germline, CDR1 MNHEY and CDR2 SMNVEV (reference sequence). V was cut by 3 bases and J by 2 bases, with 17 bases left in between. CDR3 DNA sequence: TGTGCCAGCAGTTTCGCAGGGACTTACGGGACCTACGAGCAGTACTTC. The encoded protein is CASSFAGTYGTYEQYF.

The chain links TRBV7-2 to TRBJ2-3; TRBD2 matches 9 bases. This CDR3 has 16 amino acids. The V segment lost 2 bases and the J segment 4 bases; nucleotides outside the gene matches: 7. The germline gives CDR1 SGHTA, CDR2 FQGNSA. The DNA for the CDR3 is TGTGCCAGCAGCTTAAGTCGGCCTAGCGGGGCAGATACGCAGTATTTT. It specifies CASSLSRPSGADTQYF.

The chain employs TRBV5-4 and TRBJ1-1; 9 positions match TRBD1. CDR3 size: 15 residues. J lost 3 bases, V lost 4 bases, and 7 bases had no gene match. Germline-derived CDR1 and CDR2 are SGHNT and YYREEE (reference sequence). The CDR3 bases are TGTGCCAGCAGCGTCTACAGGGGGCGGGACACTGAAGCTTTCTTT. Translated: CASSVYRGRDTEAFF.

This chain uses TRBV9 with TRBJ2-7, with 8 nucleotides matching TRBD1. With V trimmed by 0 bases and J by 3 bases, 8 bases remained unmatched. Germline values: CDR1 SGDLS, CDR2 YYNGEE. This CDR3 has 16 amino acids. Written as DNA, the CDR3 is TGTGCCAGCAGCGTAGGCCCAGGGGGCCTCCTCTACGAGCAGTACTTC. Its translation is CASSVGPGGLLYEQYF. The whole variable domain, remainder taken from reference TRBV9 and TRBJ2-7, is DSGVTQTPKHLITATGQRVTLRCSPRSGDLSVYWYQQSLDQGLQFLIQYYNGEERAKGNILERFSAQQFPDLHSELNLSSLELGDSALYFCASSVGPGGLLYEQYFGPGTRLTVT.